Only one count was recorded for the clone carrying this TCR beta chain. Its cognate antigen is unknown. This sample is drawn from a study of cytomegalovirus exposure and HLA in healthy donors. Overall study context: HLA-typed donors were the source of some 80 million unique TCRs, which an early data release held. General study points: TCR beta sequences reportedly predicted most subjects' HLA-A and HLA-B alleles accurately.

CDR3 length equals 15 residues. Trimming shortened V by 5 bases and J by 2 bases, and 16 bases separated the two germline ends. Germline CDR1 and CDR2: SNHLY and FYNNEI. Primers included in the PCR were 60 Vbeta and 13 Jbeta primers. The assay was immunoSEQ multiplex PCR, and TCRdb's table has in-frame clones only and misses some. Here the sample spans under 200,000 clones, roughly 73% being singletons. The clonotype originates from a woman between 35 and 50 years old in good health and CMV-seropositive. The J gene is TRBJ2-7, the V gene TRBV2; D possibly corresponds to TRBD2 (7 bases). Sequenced: PBMCs. DNA for the CDR3: TGTGCCAGCAGTCGCATGGGGGGGGACACCTACGAGCAGTACTTC. Translated: CASSRMGGDTYEQYF.